This T cell receptor beta chain was sequenced for a study of blood T cell repertoires in COVID-19 (TCRdb year 2020). With regard to the full study: The collaborator samples originated in the United States, Italy and Spain and spanned the acute and convalescent phases of COVID-19. The prospective study material was composed of cDNA or gDNA derived from T cells, B-cell-depleted T cells, or PBMCs. Deeply sampled blood TCRbeta repertoires from subjects exposed to, actively infected with, or recovered from COVID-19 were included in the dataset. A freely available public database, intended as a resource for researchers studying the immune response to SARS-CoV-2, is where the repertoires were released. Samples were obtained from the ongoing ImmuneRACE study (first 160 participants) and from over 1,000 subjects provided by 6 global collaborators. Sample metadata almost always included a de-identified subject ID, COVID-19 status, age in years and sex. Where HLA class I and class II types were available, the types were taken from metadata supplied by the sample provider, not from assay-based typing.

The paper's findings and limits, for the study overall: The quantity of clinical and demographic metadata differed by source and by participant and was supplied without curation.

Each collaborating institution followed its own protocols to collect whole blood in K2EDTA tubes. For TCRbeta analysis, collaborator samples were shipped as frozen whole blood, as isolated PBMCs, or as DNA extracted from either sample type. The immunoSEQ Assay, a bias-controlled multiplex PCR, was used to amplify TCRbeta CDR3 regions from genomic DNA. On the study's bioinformatics: The number of nucleated cells in each sample was estimated by amplification of reference gene primers within the assay. To quantify the absolute abundance of each unique TCRbeta CDR3 rearrangement, sequence reads were collapsed and filtered. For each sample, productive Simpson clonality was calculated by taking the square root of Simpson's diversity index across productive rearrangements. TCRdb's version of the immuneACCESS table is confined to in-frame rearrangements and falls short of the full clone set. An unresolved V gene accounts for under half of the shortfall where checked; the remainder is of unknown origin. V and J calls and clone size come straight from that table; D and trimming were deduced from the DNA. The sample table contains about 270,000 clones; only one count was recorded for 85% of them. Together, the top ten hold about an eighth of the sample.

As regards this clone: No cognate antigen has been identified for it. The sample holds no much larger clone one base away, and base qualities are not on file.

Its CDR3 holds 15 amino acids, cysteine through phenylalanine. Just the 45-base CDR3 DNA is kept, in frame starting at base 1. The chain links TRBV21-1 with TRBJ1-1. TRBV21-1 is shown as a pseudogene. The TCR was taken from a human donor in a cohort sampled during active COVID-19. Sample: peripheral blood. The DNA sequence reads TGTGCCAGCAGCAAATCGGGAGGACAGTACACTGAAGCTTTCTTT. Its protein product is CASSKSGGQYTEAFF.